The 20 T cell receptor beta chains below all came from one sample that was sequenced in a study of cytomegalovirus exposure and HLA in healthy donors. PCR primers comprised 60 Vbeta and 13 Jbeta primers. Clones were sequenced by immunoSEQ multiplex PCR, and TCRdb holds only the in-frame ones, with some missing. The specimen's table records over 100,000 clones. The sample was PBMCs. The receptors stem from a woman aged 40 to 50 in good health and CMV-seropositive.

The chain uses TRBV28 and TRBJ2-3, with TRBD1 as a possible D gene (6 bases). The germline gives CDR1 MDHEN, CDR2 SYDVKM. This CDR3 is 17 amino acids long. Trimming took off 2 bases at V and 2 bases at J, with 17 bases between the two ends. The CDR3 loop is CASSLIPQGPTTDTQYF. The CDR3 DNA sequence: TGTGCCAGCAGTTTAATCCCCCAGGGGCCCACCACAGATACGCAGTATTTT. Full variable domain (missing parts from reference TRBV28 and TRBJ2-3): DVKVTQSSRYLVKRTGEKVFLECVQDMDHENMFWYRQDPGLGLRLIYFSYDVKMKEKGDIPEGYSVSREKKERFSLILESASTNQTSMYLCASSLIPQGPTTDTQYFGPGTRLTVL.

The V call is TRBV6-1, the J call TRBJ2-7, with D possibly TRBD1 on 6 matching bases. Germline lookup yields CDR1 MNHNS and CDR2 SASEGT. V lost 3 bases and J lost 2, with 14 bases in between. The CDR3 extends over 15 amino acids. CDR3 DNA sequence: TGTGCCAGCAGTGAGGAGGACAGCGCCGCCTACGAGCAGTACTTC. It translates to CASSEEDSAAYEQYF.

The J gene is TRBJ1-6, the V gene TRBV6-6; 7 nucleotides align to TRBD1. J gave up 10 bases and V 2 bases, and 11 bases lay outside the gene matches. The CDR3 loop spans 16 amino acids. CDR1 and CDR2 (germline): MNHNY, SVGAGI (reference sequence). The CDR3 reads CASSYPGQVAGSPLHF. CDR3 sequence (DNA): TGTGCCAGCAGTTACCCTGGACAGGTGGCTGGGTCACCCCTCCACTTT.

The chain recombines TRBV5-6 with TRBJ1-5; 8 bases line up with TRBD1. The germline CDR1 and CDR2 sequences are SGHDT and YYEEEE. The CDR3 is 13 amino acids. With V trimmed by 2 bases and J by 7 bases, 2 bases remained unmatched. The CDR3 is CASSFRGRQPQHF. Here the CDR3 DNA reads TGTGCCAGCAGCTTCAGGGGGCGGCAGCCCCAGCATTTT.

The chain is built from TRBV29-1 and TRBJ2-3, with D perhaps matching TRBD1 (6 bases). This CDR3 has 14 residues. Germline V gives CDR1 SQVTM, CDR2 ANQGSEA. The ends were cut back, 3 bases at V and 0 bases at J, with 10 bases in the middle. The DNA of the CDR3 is TGCAGCGTTGAGGTGGGGGCGAGCACAGATACGCAGTATTTT. It specifies CSVEVGASTDTQYF.

The J gene is TRBJ2-2, the V gene TRBV6-1; 10 nucleotides agree with TRBD2. The germline V gene has CDR1 MNHNS and CDR2 SASEGT. The CDR3 is made up of 16 amino acids. J lost 8 bases, V lost 4 bases, and 10 bases had no gene match. The CDR3 DNA sequence: TGTGCCAGCAGTGGAGGGGAGCGGGAGGGTCCGGGGGAGCTGTTTTTT. It translates to CASSGGEREGPGELFF.

The V gene is TRBV6-5, the J gene TRBJ2-2; possibly TRBD2 for D (5 bases). V shed 10 bases and J shed 4 bases, with 16 bases lying between them. The CDR3 runs 14 residues. Germline assignment: CDR1 MNHEY and CDR2 SVGAGI. The CDR3 sequence is CATSLSGFTGELFF. The CDR3 coding sequence is TGTGCCACCTCCCTTTCGGGGTTCACCGGGGAGCTGTTTTTT.

The chain links TRBV28 to TRBJ2-5, with D possibly matching TRBD1 (6 bases). The CDR3 is 16 residues long. Germline values: CDR1 MDHEN, CDR2 SYDVKM. Trimming cost V 1 base and J 2 bases, with 14 bases left between them. Here the CDR3 reads CASSLLFGQGQETQYF. The CDR3 nucleotides read TGTGCCAGCAGTTTATTGTTCGGGCAGGGGCAAGAGACCCAGTACTTC.

CDR3 nucleotides: TGTGCCAGCAGTCCAGGGAGGCTGCTCAATCAGCCCCAGCATTTT. It specifies CASSPGRLLNQPQHF. The V gene is TRBV2, the J gene TRBJ1-5, with D possibly TRBD1 on 5 matching bases. The CDR3 runs 15 residues. V gave up 5 bases and J gave up 3 bases, with 14 bases separating them. Germline CDR1 reads SNHLY; CDR2 reads FYNNEI.

The chain combines TRBV11-1 with TRBJ2-7, with 7 nucleotides matching TRBD2. Germline V gives CDR1 SGHAT, CDR2 FQDESV (reference sequence). The junction had 13 bases not matched to a gene; V was cut back by 4 bases and J by 1 base. CDR3 size: 17 residues. The CDR3 loop reads CASSSAPRGRGSYEQYF. Here the CDR3 DNA reads TGTGCCAGCAGCTCTGCCCCGCGCGGGAGAGGATCCTACGAGCAGTACTTC. Filled out from reference TRBV11-1 and TRBJ2-7, the complete variable domain reads EAEVAQSPRYKITEKSQAVAFWCDPISGHATLYWYRQILGQGPELLVQFQDESVVDDSQLPKDRFSAERLKGVDSTLKIQPAELGDSAMYLCASSSAPRGRGSYEQYFGPGTRLTVT.

The genes are TRBV7-3 and TRBJ2-1; possible D gene TRBD2, 5 bases. The CDR3 is 13 residues long. Trimming left V 3 bases short and J 6 bases short, with 9 bases between. Per germline, CDR1 SGHTA and CDR2 FQGTGA. The CDR3 spells CASSFQRSNEQFF. The CDR3 DNA sequence: TGTGCCAGCAGCTTTCAGCGGTCCAATGAGCAGTTCTTC.

This rearrangement joins TRBV29-1 to TRBJ2-7; 9 nucleotides match TRBD1. CDR3 size: 13 residues. Trimming removed 6 bases from V and 3 bases from J; junction bases left unmatched: 6. CDR1 is SQVTM, CDR2 ANQGSEA, per germline. CDR3 nucleotides: TGCAGCGTCGCCGGGACAGGGCTCTACGAGCAGTACTTC. Translating gives CSVAGTGLYEQYF.

The V call is TRBV11-3, the J call TRBJ2-1, with 7 bases aligning to TRBD1. CDR3 size: 12 residues. Germline CDR1 is SGHNT and CDR2 is YENEEA. Trimming cost V 11 bases and J 8 bases; bases outside gene matches: 9. This chain's CDR3 is CACQRGPDEQFF. The CDR3 nucleotides are TGTGCCTGCCAGAGGGGGCCCGATGAGCAGTTCTTC.

The chain combines TRBV25-1 with TRBJ1-2; maybe TRBD1 (5 bases). CDR3 length equals 13 residues. With 3 bases removed from V and 0 bases from J, the gap between germline ends came to 5 bases. In germline, CDR1 is MGHDK, CDR2 SYGVNS. CDR3 loop: CASSDRANYGYTF. For the CDR3, the DNA is TGTGCCAGCAGTGACAGGGCTAACTATGGCTACACCTTC.

The chain employs TRBV29-1 and TRBJ2-4, with 13 bases that match TRBD2. The V and J ends lost 7 bases and 0 bases, in that order; junction bases with no gene match: 12. CDR3 length: 18 residues. The germline gives CDR1 SQVTM, CDR2 ANQGSEA. The CDR3 coding sequence is TGCAGCGCCCTAGGGACTAGCGGGGAGATTCTAGCCAAAAACATTCAGTACTTC. It translates to CSALGTSGEILAKNIQYF.

The genes are TRBV18 and TRBJ1-5, with D perhaps matching TRBD1 (6 bases). V dropped 8 bases and J dropped 4 bases, with 12 bases sitting between them. The CDR3 consists of 13 residues. The germline V gene encodes CDR1 KGHSH and CDR2 LQKENI. CDR3 region: CASNQGTNQPQHF. DNA for the CDR3: TGTGCCAGCAACCAGGGGACAAATCAGCCCCAGCATTTT.

This chain joins TRBV5-4 and TRBJ1-3, with D unresolved. The V end lost 0 bases, the J end lost 2 bases, and 9 bases lay between the germline ends. The CDR3 consists of 15 residues. Per germline, CDR1 SGHNT and CDR2 YYREEE (reference sequence). The CDR3 DNA is TGTGCCAGCAGCTTGGCCGACACCCCTGGAAACACCATATATTTT. Translation: CASSLADTPGNTIYF.

The chain combines TRBV2 with TRBJ2-2, with 7 bases matching TRBD1. Trimming took 8 bases from V and 2 from J; bases not matched to a gene: 11. This CDR3 spans 16 amino acids. Per the germline V gene, CDR1 is SNHLY and CDR2 is FYNNEI. In DNA form, the CDR3 reads TGTGCCAGCTCGGTGAGCCGACAGGGAAACACCGGGGAGCTGTTTTTT. Protein sequence: CASSVSRQGNTGELFF.

The chain recombines TRBV2 with TRBJ1-2; D gene ambiguous. V lost 8 bases, J lost 0 bases, and 10 bases lay in between. CDR3 length equals 13 residues. Germline V gene lookup returns CDR1 SNHLY and CDR2 FYNNEI. In DNA form, the CDR3 reads TGTGCCAGCGTGGTAGTAGCTAACTATGGCTACACCTTC. Protein sequence: CASVVVANYGYTF. Complete variable domain (other parts from reference TRBV2 and TRBJ1-2): EPEVTQTPSHQVTQMGQEVILRCVPISNHLYFYWYRQILGQKVEFLVSFYNNEISEKSEIFDDQFSVERPDGSNFTLKIRSTKLEDSAMYFCASVVVANYGYTFGSGTRLTVV.

V gene TRBV7-9 combines with J gene TRBJ2-6, with TRBD2 identical over 13 bases. This CDR3 comprises 18 residues. The V segment lost 5 bases and the J segment 4 bases; nucleotides outside the gene matches: 8. Germline V gives CDR1 SEHNR, CDR2 FQNEAQ (reference sequence). The chain's CDR3 is CASSMTSGRSEGANVLTF. CDR3 in DNA: TGTGCCAGCAGCATGACTAGCGGGAGGTCAGAAGGGGCCAACGTCCTGACTTTC. The full variable domain, its missing parts supplied by reference TRBV7-9 and TRBJ2-6, is DTGVSQNPRHKITKRGQNVTFRCDPISEHNRLYWYRQTLGQGPEFLTYFQNEAQLEKSRLLSDRFSAERPKGSFSTLEIQRTEQGDSAMYLCASSMTSGRSEGANVLTFGAGSRLTVL.